Listed below are T cell receptor beta chains from one sample, sequenced in a study of human T cells and chemical hapten exposure. A single record per CDR3 protein comes from TCRdb applying MiXCR to the RACE reads. The table has under 200,000 distinct CDR3 sequences, about 27% seen once. The source was whole blood, collected in connection with sensitization to the hapten diphenylcyclopropenone (DPC). Receptors were obtained from a woman aged 18-35 years with alopecia areata. Some clones in this sample may be carry-over from other donors' samples. Both conserved end residues are part of each CDR3. A D gene is named only where the DNA matches it firmly. Only part of the rows carry a size: once, few, many, or a class if the clone is expanded.

clone_size,d_call,v_call,j_call,cdr3_nt,cdr3_aa
NA,TRBD1,TRBV11-1,TRBJ2-7,TGTGCCAGCAGCCTTCCTCCTAACAGGGGGCGGAACTACGAGCAGTACTTC,CASSLPPNRGRNYEQYF
few,TRBD1,TRBV2,TRBJ2-2,TGTGCCAGCGAGATACAGGGGTTGAACACCGGGGAGCTGTTTTTT,CASEIQGLNTGELFF
NA,NA,TRBV20-1,TRBJ1-5,TGCAGTGCTGGGGACGGTCAGCCCCAACATTTT,CSAGDGQPQHF
many,NA,TRBV7-2,TRBJ2-7,TGTGCCAGCAGCTCCCTCTACGAGCAGTACTTC,CASSSLYEQYF
few,TRBD2,TRBV6-5,TRBJ2-2,TGTGCCAGCCGCCGACTAGCGGACGCCAACACCGGGGAGCTGTTTTTT,CASRRLADANTGELFF
NA,NA,TRBV30,TRBJ2-1,TGTGCCTGGAGTGTATCTCCAGTAGACAATGAGCAGTTCTTC,CAWSVSPVDNEQFF
NA,NA,TRBV5-8,TRBJ1-5,TGTGCCAGCACTCGCACAGGGCGGCTTAGCAATCAGCCCCAGCATTTT,CASTRTGRLSNQPQHF
few,NA,TRBV19,TRBJ2-3,TGTGCCAGTAGCCGGACCGAAGCCCCAGATACGCAGTATTTT,CASSRTEAPDTQYF
NA,NA,TRBV15,TRBJ2-5,TGTGCCACCAGCAGACCCCTCGGGGCGTCAGAGACCCAGTACTTC,CATSRPLGASETQYF
NA,NA,TRBV4-3,TRBJ1-1,TGCGCCAGCAGCCAAGATGAGGGGGTTGCTGAAGCTTTCTTT,CASSQDEGVAEAFF
few,TRBD2,TRBV29-1,TRBJ2-1,TGCAGCGTTGATGGGACTAGCGGAGTCCCTAGGTTCTTC,CSVDGTSGVPRFF
NA,NA,TRBV7-6,TRBJ1-4,TGTGCCAGCAGCTTAGCGCCCGGACGCCGCCTTAATGAAAAACTGTTTTTT,CASSLAPGRRLNEKLFF
few,TRBD2,TRBV4-1,TRBJ2-5,TGCGCCAGCAGCCAAGATTCTAGCGGGGTGGAGACCCAGTACTTC,CASSQDSSGVETQYF
few,NA,TRBV9,TRBJ1-1,TGTGCCAGCACCCCAGCGGGGAACACTGAAGCTTTCTTT,CASTPAGNTEAFF